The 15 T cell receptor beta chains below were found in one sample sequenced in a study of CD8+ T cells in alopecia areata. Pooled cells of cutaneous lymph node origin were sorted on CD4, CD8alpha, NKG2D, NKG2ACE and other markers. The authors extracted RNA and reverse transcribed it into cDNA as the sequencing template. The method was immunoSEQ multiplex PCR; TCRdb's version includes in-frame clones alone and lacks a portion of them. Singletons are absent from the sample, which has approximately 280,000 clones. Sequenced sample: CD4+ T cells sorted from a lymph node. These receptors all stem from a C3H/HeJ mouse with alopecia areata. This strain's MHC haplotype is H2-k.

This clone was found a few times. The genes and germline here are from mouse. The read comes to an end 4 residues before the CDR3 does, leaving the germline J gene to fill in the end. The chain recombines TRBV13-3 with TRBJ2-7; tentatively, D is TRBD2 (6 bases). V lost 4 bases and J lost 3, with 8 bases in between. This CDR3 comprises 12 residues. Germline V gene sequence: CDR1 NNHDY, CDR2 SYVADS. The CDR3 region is CASSWDYYEQYF. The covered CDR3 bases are TGTGCCAGCAGTTGGGACTACTAT.

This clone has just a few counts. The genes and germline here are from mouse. CDR3 sequence reads: CTCSDSYNSPLYF. The covered CDR3 bases are TGCACCTGCAGTGACAGCTATAATTCGCCC. The J gene is TRBJ1-6, the V gene TRBV1; D uncertain. The missing CDR3 end, 3 residues past where the read stops, is filled in from the germline J gene. TRBJ1-6 is flagged as an ORF with uncertain function. Germline V gene data show CDR1 as NSQYPW and CDR2 as LRSPGD (reference sequence). The V end lost 4 bases, the J end lost 3 bases, and 4 bases lay between the germline ends. The CDR3 covers 13 residues.

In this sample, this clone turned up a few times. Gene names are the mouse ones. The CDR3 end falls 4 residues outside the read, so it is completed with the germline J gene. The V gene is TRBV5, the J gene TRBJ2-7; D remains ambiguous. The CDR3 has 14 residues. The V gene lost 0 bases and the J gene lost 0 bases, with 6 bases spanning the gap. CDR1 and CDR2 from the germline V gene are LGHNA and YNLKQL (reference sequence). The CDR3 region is CASSQDADSYEQYF. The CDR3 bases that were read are TGTGCCAGCAGCCAAGATGCTGACTCCTAT.

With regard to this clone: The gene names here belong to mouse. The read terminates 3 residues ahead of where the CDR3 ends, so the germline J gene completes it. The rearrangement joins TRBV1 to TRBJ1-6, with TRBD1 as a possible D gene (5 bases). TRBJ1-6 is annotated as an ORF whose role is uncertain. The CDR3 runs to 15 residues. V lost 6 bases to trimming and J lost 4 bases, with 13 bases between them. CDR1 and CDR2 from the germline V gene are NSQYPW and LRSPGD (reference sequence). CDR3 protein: CTCRLQGSYNSPLYF. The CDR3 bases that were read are TGCACCTGCAGGCTCCAGGGATCGTATAATTCGCCC.

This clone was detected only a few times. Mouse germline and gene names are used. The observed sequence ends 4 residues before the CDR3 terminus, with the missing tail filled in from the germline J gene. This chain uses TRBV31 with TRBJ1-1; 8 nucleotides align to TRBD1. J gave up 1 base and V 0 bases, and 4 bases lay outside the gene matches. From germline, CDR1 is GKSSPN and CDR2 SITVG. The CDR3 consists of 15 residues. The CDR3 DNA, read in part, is TGTGCCTGGAGTCTCAGGGGGCAAGGAAACACA. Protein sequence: CAWSLRGQGNT. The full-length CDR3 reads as CAWSLRGQGNTEVFF.

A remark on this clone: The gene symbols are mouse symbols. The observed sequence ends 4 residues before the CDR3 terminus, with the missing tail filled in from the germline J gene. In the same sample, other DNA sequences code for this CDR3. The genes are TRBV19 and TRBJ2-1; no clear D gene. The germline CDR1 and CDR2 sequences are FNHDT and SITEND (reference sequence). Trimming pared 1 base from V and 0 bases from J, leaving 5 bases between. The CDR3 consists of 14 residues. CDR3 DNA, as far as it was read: TGTGCCAGCAGTATACAAAATAACTATGCT. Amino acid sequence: CASSIQNNYA. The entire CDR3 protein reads CASSIQNNYAEQFF.

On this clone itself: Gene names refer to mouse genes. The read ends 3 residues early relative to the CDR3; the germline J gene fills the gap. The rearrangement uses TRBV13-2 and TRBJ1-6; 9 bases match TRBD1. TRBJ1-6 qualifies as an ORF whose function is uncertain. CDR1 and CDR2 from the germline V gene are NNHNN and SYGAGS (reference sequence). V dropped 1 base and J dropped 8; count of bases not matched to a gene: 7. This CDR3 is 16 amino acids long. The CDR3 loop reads CASGDLRDRVDSPLYF. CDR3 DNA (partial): TGTGCCAGCGGTGATCTCCGGGACAGGGTTGATTCGCCC.

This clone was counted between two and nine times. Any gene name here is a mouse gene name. Partial CDR3 DNA: TGTGCTAGCAGTAGGGCTGGGGGTGGAGAC. It specifies CASSRAGGGD. The full CDR3 reads CASSRAGGGDTQYF. The chain recombines TRBV17 with TRBJ2-5, with TRBD2 matching 7 bases. The CDR3 end is not reached by the read, which stops 4 residues before it; the germline J gene fills it in. The CDR3 spans 14 residues. Germline V gene lookup returns CDR1 MNHDT and CDR2 YYDKIL.

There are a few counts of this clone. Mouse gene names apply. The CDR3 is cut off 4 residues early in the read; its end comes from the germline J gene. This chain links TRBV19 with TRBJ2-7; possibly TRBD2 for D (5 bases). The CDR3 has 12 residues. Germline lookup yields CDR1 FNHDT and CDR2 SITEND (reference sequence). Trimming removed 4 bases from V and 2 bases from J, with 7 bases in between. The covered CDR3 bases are TGTGCCAGCAGTCATGGGGCCTAT. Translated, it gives CASSHGAY. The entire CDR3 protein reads CASSHGAYEQYF.

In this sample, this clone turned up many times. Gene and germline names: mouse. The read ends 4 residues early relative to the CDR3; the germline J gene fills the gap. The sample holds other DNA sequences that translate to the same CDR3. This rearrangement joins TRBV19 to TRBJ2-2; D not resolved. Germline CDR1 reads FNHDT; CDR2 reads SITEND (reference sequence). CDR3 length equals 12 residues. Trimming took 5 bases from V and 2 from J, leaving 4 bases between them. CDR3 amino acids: CASRQNTGQLYF. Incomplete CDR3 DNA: TGTGCCAGCAGACAGAACACCGGG.

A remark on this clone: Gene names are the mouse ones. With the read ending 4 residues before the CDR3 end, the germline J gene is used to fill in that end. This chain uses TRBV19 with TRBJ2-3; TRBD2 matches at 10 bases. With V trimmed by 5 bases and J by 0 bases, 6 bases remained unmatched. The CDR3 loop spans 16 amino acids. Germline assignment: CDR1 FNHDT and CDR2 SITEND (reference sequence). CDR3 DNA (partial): TGTGCCAGCAGGACCGACTGGGGGGCTAGTGCAGAA. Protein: CASRTDWGASAE. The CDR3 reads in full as CASRTDWGASAETLYF.

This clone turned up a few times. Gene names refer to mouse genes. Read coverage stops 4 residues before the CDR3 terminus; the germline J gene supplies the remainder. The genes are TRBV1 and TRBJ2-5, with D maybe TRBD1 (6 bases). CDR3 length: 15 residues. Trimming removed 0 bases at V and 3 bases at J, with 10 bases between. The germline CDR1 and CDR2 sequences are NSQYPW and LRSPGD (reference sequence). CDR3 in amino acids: CTCSADIGQQDTQYF. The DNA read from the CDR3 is TGCACCTGCAGTGCAGATATAGGACAGCAAGAC. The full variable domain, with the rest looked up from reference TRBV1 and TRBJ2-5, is VTLLEQNPRWRLVPRGQAVNLRCILKNSQYPWMSWYQQDLQKQLQWLFTLRSPGDKEVKSLPGADYLATRVTDTELRLQVANMSQGRTLYCTCSADIGQQDTQYFGPGTRLLVL.

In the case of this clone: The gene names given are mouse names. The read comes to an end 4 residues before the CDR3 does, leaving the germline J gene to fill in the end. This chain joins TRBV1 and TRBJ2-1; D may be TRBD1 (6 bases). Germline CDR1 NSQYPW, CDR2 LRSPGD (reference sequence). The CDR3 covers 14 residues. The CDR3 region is CTCSADQGSAEQFF. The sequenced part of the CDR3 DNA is TGCACCTGCAGTGCAGATCAGGGGAGCGCT.

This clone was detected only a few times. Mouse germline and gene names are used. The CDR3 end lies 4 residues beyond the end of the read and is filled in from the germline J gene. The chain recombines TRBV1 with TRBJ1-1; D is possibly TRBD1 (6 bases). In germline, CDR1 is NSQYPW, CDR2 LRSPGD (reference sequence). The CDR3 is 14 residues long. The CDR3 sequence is CTCSAGGGLEEVFF. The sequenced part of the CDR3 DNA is TGCACCTGCAGTGCAGGGGGGGGGCTTGAA.

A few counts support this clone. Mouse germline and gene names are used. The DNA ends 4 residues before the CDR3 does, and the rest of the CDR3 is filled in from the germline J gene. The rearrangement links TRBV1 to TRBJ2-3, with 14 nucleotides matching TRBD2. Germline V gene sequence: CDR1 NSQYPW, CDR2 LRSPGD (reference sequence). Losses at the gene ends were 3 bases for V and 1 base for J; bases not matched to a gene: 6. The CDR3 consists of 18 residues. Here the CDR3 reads CTCSAGTGGALGAETLYF. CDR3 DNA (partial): TGCACCTGCAGTGCCGGGACTGGGGGGGCGTTGGGTGCAGAA. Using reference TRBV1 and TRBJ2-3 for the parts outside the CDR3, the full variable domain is VTLLEQNPRWRLVPRGQAVNLRCILKNSQYPWMSWYQQDLQKQLQWLFTLRSPGDKEVKSLPGADYLATRVTDTELRLQVANMSQGRTLYCTCSAGTGGALGAETLYFGSGTRLTVL.